The present T cell receptor beta chain was sequenced within a study of blood T cell repertoires in COVID-19. Across the whole study: Acute and convalescent COVID-19 specimens originated in the United States, Italy and Spain. PBMCs, B-cell-depleted T cells, or T cells provided the cDNA or gDNA that made up the material.

Original analysis: For nucleated cells, counts were estimated from reference gene primer amplification. This table comes from immunoSEQ multiplex PCR, and its TCRdb copy is limited to in-frame clones, with some not included. V and J calls and clone size come straight from that table; D and trimming were deduced from the DNA. The sample has more than 25,000 clones; around 90% are singletons. V was trimmed by 2 bases and J by 0 bases, leaving 11 bases between them. The germline V gene encodes CDR1 SGDLS and CDR2 YYNGEE. This CDR3 comprises 15 residues. The chain is built from TRBV9 and TRBJ2-5, with TRBD2 as a possible D gene (5 bases). The sequenced material came from peripheral blood. This TCR was sampled from a woman aged 40 to 50 with active or convalescent COVID-19. The CDR3 coding sequence is TGTGCCAGCAGCGTCGTCTCCGGGAACCAAGAGACCCAGTACTTC. This sequence encodes CASSVVSGNQETQYF.